Below, 16 T cell receptor beta chains from the same sample are listed, as sequenced in a study of blood T cells in healthy people across ages. Using a J-beta primer mix together with a sample-barcoded 5' primer, a second PCR was run for about 6 to 11 cycles. TCRdb re-analysed the 5' RACE reads in MiXCR, keeping a single row per CDR3 protein. This sample has 600,000 to 650,000 distinct CDR3 sequences, with about 54% found just once. The sample consisted of blood. Receptor source: a man between 60 and 70 years old in good health.

This chain connects TRBV9 to TRBJ2-1; 7 bases are shared with TRBD2. With 4 bases clipped from V and 0 bases from J, the junction kept 7 bases outside the gene matches. CDR1 SGDLS and CDR2 YYNGEE come from the germline V gene. The CDR3 runs 16 residues. The CDR3: CASSPQAGNSYNEQFF. CDR3 DNA: TGTGCCAGCAGCCCCCAAGCGGGGAACTCCTACAATGAGCAGTTCTTC.

V is TRBV20-1 and J is TRBJ1-6, with D possibly TRBD1 on 5 matching bases. The V and J ends lost 0 bases and 5 bases respectively, with 17 bases between them. This CDR3 region has 17 residues. Germline V gene lookup returns CDR1 DFQATT and CDR2 SNEGSKA (reference sequence). The CDR3 nucleotides are TGCAGTGCTAGAGAGGGGGGAGGGGTTTCTGATAATTCACCCCTCCACTTT. This gives the protein CSAREGGGVSDNSPLHF.

This clonotype turned up a few times. The chain links TRBV18 to TRBJ2-2, with D unclear. Per germline, CDR1 KGHSH and CDR2 LQKENI. Trimming took off 6 bases at V and 4 bases at J, with 18 bases between the two ends. This CDR3 is built from 16 residues. The CDR3 DNA is TGTGCCAGCTCGCAAGCCCGGGCCAGCACCACCGGGGAGCTGTTTTTT. Protein sequence: CASSQARASTTGELFF. Combining the CDR3 with reference TRBV18 and TRBJ2-2 gives the whole variable domain NAGVMQNPRHLVRRRGQEARLRCSPMKGHSHVYWYRQLPEEGLKFMVYLQKENIIDESGMPKERFSAEFPKEGPSILRIQQVVRGDSAAYFCASSQARASTTGELFFGEGSRLTVL.

V is TRBV18 and J is TRBJ2-1; tentatively, D is TRBD2 (5 bases). The CDR3 consists of 16 residues. V lost 5 bases, J lost 1 base, and 15 bases lay in between. Germline V CDR1 and CDR2: KGHSH, LQKENI. CDR3 DNA: TGTGCCAGCTCATCTCCGGCGACTATTTCCTACAATGAGCAGTTCTTC. Translating it yields CASSSPATISYNEQFF. Full variable domain (remainder filled in from reference TRBV18 and TRBJ2-1): NAGVMQNPRHLVRRRGQEARLRCSPMKGHSHVYWYRQLPEEGLKFMVYLQKENIIDESGMPKERFSAEFPKEGPSILRIQQVVRGDSAAYFCASSSPATISYNEQFFGPGTRLTVL.

The rearrangement joins TRBV6-2 or TRBV6-3 to TRBJ2-4; D perhaps matches TRBD1 (6 bases). Trimming pared 2 bases from V and 0 bases from J, leaving 14 bases between. The CDR3 is 17 residues long. From germline, CDR1 is MNHEY and CDR2 SVGEGT. The DNA for the CDR3 is TGTGCCAGCAGTTACCGGACAGATCTGCTAGCCAAAAACATTCAGTACTTC. Translating gives CASSYRTDLLAKNIQYF.

This clonotype was seen more than once but under ten times. This sequence joins TRBV2 and TRBJ2-5; 10 positions agree with TRBD2. Germline loops: CDR1 SNHLY, CDR2 FYNNEI. The CDR3 totals 13 residues. The V gene end was trimmed by 6 bases and the J gene end by 5 bases; junction bases not matched to a gene: 3. CDR3 loop: CASRLAGVETQYF. The CDR3 coding sequence is TGTGCCAGCAGGCTAGCGGGGGTGGAGACCCAGTACTTC. Looking up the rest from reference TRBV2 and TRBJ2-5 gives the full variable domain: EPEVTQTPSHQVTQMGQEVILRCVPISNHLYFYWYRQILGQKVEFLVSFYNNEISEKSEIFDDQFSVERPDGSNFTLKIRSTKLEDSAMYFCASRLAGVETQYFGPGTRLLVL.

This clonotype was counted only a few times. This chain joins TRBV7-7 and TRBJ2-5; D not resolved. Germline V lookup: CDR1 SSHAT, CDR2 FNYEAQ (reference sequence). The CDR3 has 14 amino acids. V was shortened by 5 bases and J by 5 bases, with 15 bases between the two germline ends. The CDR3 DNA reads as TGTGCCAGCAGCCTCGGCCCCTTGGGGGAGACCCAGTACTTC. Translating gives CASSLGPLGETQYF.

The gene calls are TRBV18 and TRBJ2-5; D gene ambiguous. The germline V gene encodes CDR1 KGHSH and CDR2 LQKENI. V was trimmed by 1 base and J by 2 bases, leaving 8 bases between them. The CDR3 runs to 14 residues. CDR3 in DNA: TGTGCCAGCTCACCACAATCCGTTCAAGAGACCCAGTACTTC. As protein: CASSPQSVQETQYF. The variable domain in full, with the rest retrieved from reference TRBV18 and TRBJ2-5, is NAGVMQNPRHLVRRRGQEARLRCSPMKGHSHVYWYRQLPEEGLKFMVYLQKENIIDESGMPKERFSAEFPKEGPSILRIQQVVRGDSAAYFCASSPQSVQETQYFGPGTRLLVL.

The J gene is TRBJ2-1, the V gene TRBV5-1; D may be TRBD2 (5 bases). This CDR3 has 14 amino acids. The germline V gene encodes CDR1 SGHRS and CDR2 YFSETQ. The V end was cut by 4 bases, the J end by 8 bases, with 16 bases between. In DNA, the CDR3 is TGCGCCAGCAGCGCGGGCTCTTCCACCGATGAGCAGTTCTTC. Translation: CASSAGSSTDEQFF.

This sequence joins TRBV15 and TRBJ2-7; the match to TRBD1 covers 8 bases. The CDR3 totals 16 residues. Germline values: CDR1 LNHNV, CDR2 YYDKDF (reference sequence). V shed 7 bases and J 2 bases; nucleotides not matched to a gene: 13. CDR3 region: CATTPGVGQDPYEQYF. The CDR3 DNA reads TGTGCCACCACCCCGGGAGTGGGACAGGATCCCTACGAGCAGTACTTC.

This clonotype has just a few counts. The chain has TRBV6-5 and TRBJ1-2; TRBD1 matches 7 bases. This CDR3 region has 14 residues. In germline, CDR1 is MNHEY, CDR2 SVGAGI. J was trimmed by 4 bases and V by 0 bases; bases with no gene match: 2. Written as DNA, the CDR3 is TGTGCCAGCAGTTACTCACAGGGGATCTATGGCTACACCTTC. Protein: CASSYSQGIYGYTF.

The chain employs TRBV6-2 or TRBV6-3 and TRBJ2-7, with D unresolved. V shed 6 bases and J shed 0 bases, with 12 bases lying between them. Germline V gene sequence: CDR1 MNHEY, CDR2 SVGEGT. This CDR3 spans 14 amino acids. CDR3 DNA: TGTGCCAGCAGGGGGTGGGCCGGCTCCTACGAGCAGTACTTC. Its translation: CASRGWAGSYEQYF.

This rearrangement joins TRBV11-2 to TRBJ2-1; 12 bases line up with TRBD2. V lost 4 bases, J lost 4 bases, and 5 bases stayed unmatched. The CDR3 consists of 16 residues. Germline CDR1 is SGHAT and CDR2 is FQNNGV. The chain's CDR3 is CASSYTSGGRYNEQFF. CDR3 coding DNA: TGTGCCAGCAGCTACACTAGCGGGGGGAGGTACAATGAGCAGTTCTTC.

This chain joins TRBV5-1 and TRBJ1-2; a weak D match, TRBD1 (5 bases). Germline CDR1 reads SGHRS; CDR2 reads YFSETQ. With 1 base removed from V and 8 bases from J, the gap between germline ends came to 15 bases. CDR3 size: 14 residues. The CDR3 reads CASSLKEGRNGYTF. The CDR3 DNA is TGCGCCAGCAGCTTGAAGGAGGGGAGGAACGGCTACACCTTC.

The chain joins TRBV7-9 to TRBJ2-3; no firm D call. CDR3 size: 17 residues. Germline CDR1 and CDR2: SEHNR and FQNEAQ (reference sequence). Trimming stripped 4 bases from V and 6 bases from J, with 23 bases between. CDR3 amino acids: CASSSMFAAEKRDTQYF. CDR3 coding DNA: TGTGCCAGCAGCTCAATGTTCGCGGCAGAGAAAAGGGATACGCAGTATTTT.

This clonotype turned up a few times. The chain couples TRBV3-1 to TRBJ2-1; the match to TRBD1 covers 8 bases. V lost 4 bases, J lost 7 bases, and 6 bases stayed unmatched. Germline V gene sequence: CDR1 LGHDT, CDR2 YNNKEL (reference sequence). The CDR3 has 14 residues. The CDR3 protein is CASSPRTGLNEQFF. In nucleotides, the CDR3 is TGTGCCAGCAGCCCCCGGACAGGGCTGAATGAGCAGTTCTTC.